A selection of T cell receptor beta chains follows, all from one sample in a study of blood T cell repertoires in COVID-19. The data were produced by immunoSEQ multiplex PCR, yet TCRdb's version contains in-frame clones alone and is incomplete. The sample holds fewer than 350,000 clones; 85% are singletons and the top ten take 1.9%. Sequencing was performed on PBMCs or T cells enriched from blood (not recorded which). These TCRs come from a woman between 25 and 40 years old who had been exposed to COVID-19. Both conserved end residues are part of each CDR3. Fields, in order: V gene, clone size, D gene, J gene, CDR3 protein, CDR3 DNA. A D gene is named only where the DNA matches it firmly. Part of the rows lack a size; the others show once, few, many or a class for expanded clones.

TRBV28	.	.	TRBJ1-2	CASSLWGQNYGYTF	TGTGCCAGCAGTTTATGGGGGCAGAACTATGGCTACACCTTC
TRBV7-9	.	TRBD1	TRBJ2-2	CASSSRQGIGELFF	TGTGCCAGCAGCTCTCGACAGGGGATCGGGGAGCTGTTTTTT
TRBV28	.	TRBD1	TRBJ1-1	CASSDRVLNTEAFF	TGTGCCAGCAGTGACAGGGTCCTGAACACTGAAGCTTTCTTT
TRBV28	.	TRBD2	TRBJ2-7	CASSSSGLAGDEQYF	TGTGCCAGCAGTTCCAGTGGACTAGCGGGCGACGAGCAGTACTTC
TRBV25-1	.	.	TRBJ1-6	CASSRRTPTNSPLHF	TGTGCCAGCAGCAGGCGGACACCTACTAATTCACCCCTCCACTTT
TRBV6-5	.	.	TRBJ2-3	CASSQQVGRADTQYF	TGTGCCAGCAGTCAACAGGTGGGGCGCGCAGATACGCAGTATTTT
TRBV24-1	.	TRBD1	TRBJ2-1	CATGGTGAYNEQFF	TGTGCCACCGGGGGGACAGGGGCGTACAATGAGCAGTTCTTC
TRBV4-1	.	TRBD2	TRBJ2-7	CASSQAVTSGSYEQYF	TGCGCCAGCAGCCAAGCGGTTACTAGCGGCTCCTACGAGCAGTACTTC
TRBV19	.	.	TRBJ2-5	CASSINRVFDETQYF	TGTGCCAGTAGTATAAACAGGGTATTTGACGAGACCCAGTACTTC
TRBV19	.	TRBD1	TRBJ2-4	CASGTVGGSGIQYF	TGTGCCAGTGGGACCGTAGGGGGCAGTGGCATTCAGTACTTC
TRBV14	many	TRBD1	TRBJ2-7	CASSDDRGSSYEQYF	TGTGCCAGCAGTGACGACAGGGGATCCTCCTACGAGCAGTACTTC
TRBV6-4	few	TRBD2	TRBJ2-7	CASRSLAGGTYEQYF	TGTGCCAGCAGATCACTAGCGGGGGGTACCTACGAGCAGTACTTC
TRBV11-2	once	.	TRBJ1-2	CASSLERGSGYTF	TGTGCCAGCAGCTTAGAAAGAGGCTCCGGCTACACCTTC
TRBV7-2	.	.	TRBJ1-4	CASSLVPGRGAEKLFF	TGTGCCAGCAGCTTAGTTCCGGGCAGGGGAGCTGAAAAACTGTTTTTT
TRBV18	few	.	TRBJ1-2	CASSPGLRGYTF	TGTGCCAGCTCACCAGGGCTTCGGGGCTACACCTTC
TRBV5-1	.	TRBD2	TRBJ2-7	CASSPRTSGDSRSYEQYF	TGCGCCAGCAGCCCCCGGACTAGCGGGGATAGTAGGAGCTACGAGCAGTACTTC
TRBV5-4	.	.	TRBJ2-3	CASSSEGHSTDTQYF	TGTGCCAGCAGCTCTGAGGGCCACAGCACAGATACGCAGTATTTT
TRBV1	.	.	TRBJ2-6	CTSSPGGGGTELLHSSGANVLTF	TGCACCAGCAGCCCCGGAGGTGGGGGGACAGAACTACTCCACAGCTCTGGGGCCAACGTCCTGACTTTC
TRBV9	.	.	TRBJ1-2	CASSRGPSIYGYTF	TGTGCCAGCAGCCGCGGGCCCAGTATCTATGGCTACACCTTC
TRBV10-2	.	.	TRBJ1-1	CASSEWGGDSTEAFF	TGCGCCAGCAGTGAGTGGGGGGGGGATAGCACTGAAGCTTTCTTT
TRBV2	.	.	TRBJ2-1	CASGLHREDEQFF	TGTGCCAGTGGACTCCACCGCGAGGATGAGCAGTTCTTC
TRBV24-1	.	.	TRBJ1-3	CATSDGGSPFSGNTIYF	TGTGCCACCAGTGATGGAGGTTCACCTTTCTCTGGAAACACCATATATTTT
TRBV9	.	TRBD2	TRBJ2-1	CASSVAGGDGNEQFF	TGTGCCAGCAGCGTAGCGGGAGGGGATGGCAATGAGCAGTTCTTC
TRBV28	.	.	TRBJ2-7	CASSENGLLHEQYF	TGTGCCAGCAGTGAGAACGGACTATTACACGAGCAGTACTTC
TRBV19	.	TRBD1	TRBJ1-2	CASSRDRGRDYGYTF	TGTGCCAGTAGTAGGGACAGGGGGCGCGACTATGGCTACACCTTC
TRBV29-1	few	.	TRBJ2-7	CSALIQDKVYHEQYF	TGCAGCGCACTGATACAGGACAAAGTCTACCACGAGCAGTACTTC
TRBV7-9	.	.	TRBJ1-1	CASERQLNTEAFF	TGTGCCAGCGAGCGGCAGTTGAACACTGAAGCTTTCTTT